These 17 T cell receptor beta chains were all obtained from the same sample, sequenced in a study of T cell changes during pregnancy in multiple sclerosis. Assay used: immunoSEQ multiplex PCR; TCRdb lists only in-frame clones, some missing. Among tens of thousands of clones listed, 90% to 95% were seen once. Specimen: PBMCs, collected in the first trimester of pregnancy. Receptor source: a female donor in good health, serving as a control in a pregnancy study. Some clones in this sample may be carry-over from other donors' samples.

The chain links TRBV15 to TRBJ2-3; TRBD2 aligns across 8 bases. V gave up 7 bases and J gave up 4 bases; unmatched junction bases: 4. CDR3 length: 13 residues. Germline V CDR1 and CDR2: LNHNV, YYDKDF (reference sequence). The CDR3 DNA reads as TGTGCCACCAAGCGGGGGCAAGCAGATACGCAGTATTTT. This sequence encodes CATKRGQADTQYF.

The J gene is TRBJ2-5, the V gene TRBV4-1, with TRBD2 matching over 7 bases. Per the germline V gene, CDR1 is MGHRA and CDR2 is YSYEKL. CDR3 size: 15 residues. V lost 4 bases to trimming and J lost 4 bases; unmatched junction nucleotides: 9. CDR3 bases: TGCGCCAGCAGCCTCGGGACTACCCTCTCAGAGACCCAGTACTTC. Translation: CASSLGTTLSETQYF.

The gene calls are TRBV18 and TRBJ2-2, with TRBD2 matching over 14 bases. This CDR3 comprises 16 residues. Germline assignment: CDR1 KGHSH and CDR2 LQKENI. V lost 6 bases to trimming and J lost 7 bases; unmatched junction nucleotides: 7. The CDR3 DNA sequence: TGTGCCAGCTCGCCGGGACTAGCGGGAGTCGGCGGGGAGCTGTTTTTT. Its protein is CASSPGLAGVGGELFF.

This chain joins TRBV7-8 and TRBJ1-3; D is unclear. V lost 5 bases and J 3 bases, leaving 11 bases between the germline ends. Germline V lookup: CDR1 SGHVS, CDR2 FQNEAQ. The CDR3 is 14 residues long. The CDR3 here is CASSPRLDGNTIYF. In nucleotides, the CDR3 is TGTGCCAGCAGCCCTCGACTGGATGGAAACACCATATATTTT.

The gene calls are TRBV2 and TRBJ2-1, with TRBD1 matching 7 bases. This CDR3 comprises 13 residues. Germline loops: CDR1 SNHLY, CDR2 FYNNEI. The CDR3 sequence: CATGRAAYNEQFF. DNA for the CDR3: TGTGCGACAGGGCGGGCAGCCTACAATGAGCAGTTCTTC. Variable domain in full (rest from reference TRBV2 and TRBJ2-1): EPEVTQTPSHQVTQMGQEVILRCVPISNHLYFYWYRQILGQKVEFLVSFYNNEISEKSEIFDDQFSVERPDGSNFTLKIRSTKLEDSAMYFCATGRAAYNEQFFGPGTRLTVL.

J is TRBJ2-1 and V is TRBV6-5; D call uncertain. With 2 bases removed from V and 5 bases from J, the gap between germline ends came to 10 bases. CDR3 size: 14 residues. CDR1 is MNHEY, CDR2 SVGAGI, per germline. The CDR3, as DNA: TGTGCCAGCAGTTACGAGGCGGCAAACAATGAGCAGTTCTTC. Amino acids: CASSYEAANNEQFF.

The chain is built from TRBV25-1 and TRBJ2-7, with a tentative D call TRBD1 (6 bases). The CDR3 is 16 residues long. Per germline, CDR1 MGHDK and CDR2 SYGVNS. V dropped 4 bases and J dropped 4 bases, with 20 bases sitting between them. Here the CDR3 reads CASSATGGRRAYEQYF. CDR3 nucleotides: TGTGCCAGCAGTGCCACTGGGGGCAGGAGAGCATACGAGCAGTACTTC.

The rearrangement links TRBV2 to TRBJ2-4; unclear D gene. V was clipped by 7 bases and J by 6 bases, with 7 bases between them. CDR3 length equals 11 residues. Looked up from germline, CDR1 is SNHLY and CDR2 is FYNNEI. DNA for the CDR3: TGTGCCAGCACTTGGAGAAACATTCAGTACTTC. Encoded protein: CASTWRNIQYF.

The chain employs TRBV27 and TRBJ2-5, with 7 positions matching TRBD1. The germline gives CDR1 MNHEY, CDR2 SMNVEV (reference sequence). Trimming at V came to 3 bases and at J to 5 bases, leaving 6 bases not matched to a gene. The CDR3 has 14 amino acids. The CDR3 nucleotides read TGTGCCAGCAGTTTGGGCGGCAGGGGGGAGACCCAGTACTTC. Its protein is CASSLGGRGETQYF.

This clone was observed a single time. The chain uses TRBV5-1 and TRBJ2-2; TRBD1 matches 9 bases. The CDR3 has 16 residues. With 2 bases clipped from V and 6 bases from J, the junction kept 8 bases outside the gene matches. CDR1 and CDR2 from the germline V gene are SGHRS and YFSETQ. The CDR3 nucleotides are TGCGCCAGCAGCTTCGCCGGGACAGGGATCTCCGGGGAGCTGTTTTTT. Amino acid sequence: CASSFAGTGISGELFF.

CDR3: CASRTGSPPGRAGNEQFF. The CDR3 DNA is TGTGCCAGCAGGACAGGGTCACCCCCCGGGAGGGCCGGGAATGAGCAGTTCTTC. V is TRBV28 and J is TRBJ2-1; D perhaps matches TRBD2 (8 bases). This CDR3 is 18 amino acids long. With 6 bases removed from V and 7 bases from J, the gap between germline ends came to 28 bases. Looked up from germline, CDR1 is MDHEN and CDR2 is SYDVKM.

V and J are TRBV5-1 and TRBJ2-7, with 13 bases that match TRBD2. Unmatched junction bases numbered 2, after V lost 0 bases and J lost 5 bases. The length of the CDR3 is 15 residues. Germline CDR1 SGHRS, CDR2 YFSETQ. For the CDR3, the DNA is TGCGCCAGCAGCTTGGCGACTAGCGGGAGGCACGAGCAGTACTTC. Protein sequence: CASSLATSGRHEQYF.

The chain links TRBV6-6 to TRBJ2-2; TRBD1 aligns across 8 bases. Germline V gene sequence: CDR1 MNHNY, CDR2 SVGAGI (reference sequence). Germline trimming cut 6 bases from V and 7 bases from J; bases unmatched to any gene: 7. CDR3 length equals 14 residues. The CDR3, as DNA: TGTGCCAGCAGCCCCGACAGGGGCAACGGGGAGCTGTTTTTT. This gives the protein CASSPDRGNGELFF.

CDR3 sequence: CSGDLEDTEAFF. The CDR3 DNA reads TGCAGCGGAGACCTCGAGGACACTGAAGCTTTCTTT. V and J are TRBV29-1 and TRBJ1-1; D remains unclear. The CDR3 length is 12 residues. Germline V gene data show CDR1 as SQVTM and CDR2 as ANQGSEA. Deletions cut 7 bases from V and 3 bases from J, with 12 bases between.

The chain is built from TRBV6-5 and TRBJ2-3; TRBD2 might be the D (7 bases). The CDR3 spans 15 residues. The germline CDR1 and CDR2 sequences are MNHEY and SVGAGI. Trimming pared 4 bases from V and 6 bases from J, leaving 17 bases between. The CDR3, as DNA: TGTGCCAGCAGTTGGGGCCGGGGGGCCCGGGATACGCAGTATTTT. Its protein is CASSWGRGARDTQYF.

The J gene is TRBJ2-2, the V gene TRBV2; D uncertain. With 4 bases removed from V and 7 bases from J, the gap between germline ends came to 16 bases. Germline values: CDR1 SNHLY, CDR2 FYNNEI. The CDR3 length is 15 residues. The chain's CDR3 is CASSGVTRRSGELFF. CDR3 DNA: TGTGCCAGCAGTGGGGTCACGAGGCGGAGCGGGGAGCTGTTTTTT. The complete variable domain, with remaining parts taken from reference TRBV2 and TRBJ2-2, reads EPEVTQTPSHQVTQMGQEVILRCVPISNHLYFYWYRQILGQKVEFLVSFYNNEISEKSEIFDDQFSVERPDGSNFTLKIRSTKLEDSAMYFCASSGVTRRSGELFFGEGSRLTVL.

As for this clone: The germline gene is not matched at one end of the junction; a read error may be the cause. This chain uses TRBV19 with TRBJ2-5, with unresolved D. This CDR3 has 14 residues. CDR1 is LNHDA, CDR2 SQIVND, per germline (reference sequence). CDR3 sequence (DNA): TGTGCCAGTAGGGTCTCGATGGGCCAAGGGACCCAGTACTTC. Residues: CASRVSMGQGTQYF.